This TCR beta chain originates from a study of fetal regulatory T cell absence and autoimmunity. TCRdb's copy holds only in-frame clones and misses some; the assay was immunoSEQ multiplex PCR. The sample includes about 95,000 clones, 60% to 80% seen only once; the top ten take just under 2%. Trimming took 3 bases from V and 0 from J, leaving 18 bases between them. CDR3 length: 18 residues. Germline CDR1 MNHNS, CDR2 SASEGT. This chain uses TRBV6-1 with TRBJ2-4; TRBD2 might be the D (5 bases). The source of this sequence is a male donor with IPEX syndrome. Sequencing was performed on pancreas tissue. Written as DNA, the CDR3 is TGTGCCAGCAGTGAGGGTTCCTCGACCCGGGGAGCCAAAAACATTCAGTACTTC. Its protein product is CASSEGSSTRGAKNIQYF.